What follows are 4 T cell receptor beta chains derived from one specimen sequenced in a study of OX40 agonist ivuxolimab in advanced cancers. The method was immunoSEQ multiplex PCR; TCRdb's version includes in-frame clones alone and lacks a portion of them. Of 71,000 or so clones listed, 80% to 90% are singletons. Here the sequenced sample was CD4+ or CD8+ T cells sorted from blood, taken in a trial of the OX40 agonist ivuxolimab. The receptors originated from an adult with an advanced solid tumor such as melanoma, head and neck, liver or kidney cancer.

This clone has just one count. The gene calls are TRBV6-6 and TRBJ2-1; tentative D call: TRBD1 (5 bases). Germline CDR1 reads MNHNY; CDR2 reads SVGAGI (reference sequence). Trimming removed 2 bases from V and 10 bases from J, with 15 bases in between. This CDR3 has 14 amino acids. The CDR3 here is CASSYGSGFREQFF. In nucleotides, the CDR3 is TGTGCCAGCAGTTACGGCTCAGGGTTTAGGGAGCAGTTCTTC.

The chain joins TRBV14 to TRBJ2-7; tentatively, D is TRBD1 or TRBD2 (7 bases each). The CDR3 spans 14 residues. In germline, CDR1 is SGHDN, CDR2 FVKESK. Trimming cost V 0 bases and J 7 bases, with 13 bases left between them. CDR3 region: CASSQDSQGGEQYF. CDR3 nucleotides: TGTGCCAGCAGCCAAGATTCTCAGGGGGGGGAGCAGTACTTC.

The chain uses TRBV9 and TRBJ1-5, with a tentative D call TRBD1 (6 bases). V was shortened by 4 bases and J by 2 bases, with 16 bases between the two germline ends. This CDR3 contains 16 residues. Per the germline V gene, CDR1 is SGDLS and CDR2 is YYNGEE. CDR3 residues: CASSRGAGVGNQPQHF. In DNA, the CDR3 is TGTGCCAGCAGCAGGGGGGCGGGGGTAGGCAATCAGCCCCAGCATTTT. The complete variable domain, with remaining parts taken from reference TRBV9 and TRBJ1-5, reads DSGVTQTPKHLITATGQRVTLRCSPRSGDLSVYWYQQSLDQGLQFLIQYYNGEERAKGNILERFSAQQFPDLHSELNLSSLELGDSALYFCASSRGAGVGNQPQHFGDGTRLSIL.

This clone occurred a few times. J is TRBJ2-2 and V is TRBV4-2; D uncertain. V lost 0 bases, J lost 1 base, and 3 bases lay in between. The CDR3 is made up of 14 amino acids. In germline, CDR1 is LGHNA, CDR2 YNFKEQ. The CDR3 here is CASSQDGNTGELFF. For the CDR3, the DNA is TGTGCCAGCAGCCAAGACGGGAACACCGGGGAGCTGTTTTTT.